The 2 T cell receptor beta chains below all came from one sample that was sequenced in a study of cytomegalovirus exposure and HLA in healthy donors. Use of 60 Vbeta and 13 Jbeta primers characterized the PCR. Clones were sequenced by immunoSEQ multiplex PCR, and TCRdb holds only the in-frame ones, with some missing. Here the sample spans a few hundred thousand clones, about three quarters being singletons. The sequencing sample was made of PBMCs. These receptors came from a man younger than 30 in good health and CMV-seronegative.

The genes are TRBV5-8 and TRBJ1-1; no clear D. The germline V gene encodes CDR1 SGHTS and CDR2 YDEGEE. Trimming left V 2 bases short and J 4 bases short, with 9 bases between. The CDR3 is made up of 13 amino acids. CDR3 nucleotide sequence: TGTGCCAGCAGCTTTGGAGGGTTCACTGAAGCTTTCTTT. Encoded protein: CASSFGGFTEAFF.

The J gene is TRBJ2-5, the V gene TRBV27, with 8 bases that match TRBD2. Germline CDR1 is MNHEY and CDR2 is SMNVEV (reference sequence). With V trimmed by 1 base and J by 5 bases, 9 bases remained unmatched. The CDR3 is made up of 16 amino acids. This chain's CDR3 is CASSLLPGTSLETQYF. Here the CDR3 DNA reads TGTGCCAGCAGTTTATTACCTGGGACTAGTCTGGAGACCCAGTACTTC.